Presented here are 5 T cell receptor beta chains from one specimen sequenced in a study of T cell responses to AZD1222 COVID-19 vaccine. Some clones are missing from TCRdb's copy, which holds only in-frame ones; the method was immunoSEQ multiplex PCR. The table has 130,000 to 150,000 clones, 75% to 90% seen once; the top ten hold 4.1%. Sample: peripheral blood, taken on day 0 of MenACWY control vaccination. The receptors originated from an adult in good health.

This chain uses TRBV19 with TRBJ2-1; the match to TRBD1 covers 11 bases. CDR1 and CDR2 (germline): LNHDA, SQIVND (reference sequence). The V gene end was trimmed by 7 bases and the J gene end by 7 bases; junction bases not matched to a gene: 9. The CDR3 runs to 15 residues. The CDR3 reads CASTRTGGVRNEQFF. The DNA for the CDR3 is TGTGCCAGTACCCGGACAGGGGGCGTTCGGAATGAGCAGTTCTTC.

The chain joins TRBV10-3 to TRBJ1-1, with a possible D match to TRBD1 (6 bases). Trimming stripped 2 bases from V and 7 bases from J, with 17 bases between. Germline V CDR1 and CDR2: ENHRY, SYGVKD. The CDR3 consists of 15 residues. CDR3 bases: TGTGCCATCAGTGAGGGGGCGGGGGGCGGCTTTGAAGCTTTCTTT. As protein: CAISEGAGGGFEAFF.

About this clone: One end of the junction is discordant with germline, which a read error may explain. The chain has TRBV19 and TRBJ1-1; D possibly corresponds to TRBD1 (5 bases). Germline V CDR1 and CDR2: LNHDA, SQIVND (reference sequence). CDR3 size: 13 residues. CDR3 in amino acids: CASSIQALGEHSF. The DNA of the CDR3 is TGTGCCAGTAGTATCCAAGCGTTAGGGGAGCATAGCTTT.

In this sample, this clone turned up a few times. The V call is TRBV27, the J call TRBJ1-5; 9 positions match TRBD1. CDR3 length: 18 residues. Germline CDR1 and CDR2: MNHEY and SMNVEV (reference sequence). The ends lost 5 bases at V and 2 bases at J; junction bases unmatched: 13. As DNA, the CDR3 is TGTGCCAGCAGTCGAGCAGGGACAGGGCTTAGGGGCAATCAGCCCCAGCATTTT. Encoded protein: CASSRAGTGLRGNQPQHF.

This chain uses TRBV27 with TRBJ2-3, with D tentatively TRBD2 (6 bases). Trimming shortened V by 2 bases and J by 2 bases, and 8 bases separated the two germline ends. CDR1 and CDR2 (germline): MNHEY, SMNVEV (reference sequence). The CDR3 has 14 amino acids. Here the CDR3 reads CASSLAGNTDTQYF. CDR3 sequence (DNA): TGTGCCAGCAGTTTAGCGGGGAACACAGATACGCAGTATTTT.